Only a few counts were recorded for the clone carrying this TCR beta chain. The data originate from a study of cytomegalovirus exposure and HLA in healthy donors. PCR employed 60 Vbeta and 13 Jbeta primers. This table comes from immunoSEQ multiplex PCR, and its TCRdb copy is limited to in-frame clones, with some not included. This sample has some 200,000 clones, with approximately 83% found just once. Germline V CDR1 and CDR2: MNHEY, SVGAGI. The junction had 5 bases not matched to a gene; V was cut back by 6 bases and J by 1 base. CDR3 size: 14 residues. The sequence derives from a boy aged 2 to 10 in good health and CMV-seronegative. The rearrangement joins TRBV6-5 to TRBJ1-1, with TRBD1 matching over 7 bases. Sequencing was carried out using PBMCs. The CDR3 here is CASRLDRANTEAFF. As DNA, the CDR3 is TGTGCCAGCAGATTAGACAGGGCGAACACTGAAGCTTTCTTT.